These 32 T cell receptor beta chains came from one sample sequenced in a study of type 1 and type 2 diabetes patients. The PCR template was genomic DNA. The TCR beta CDR3 region was amplified using 30 forward and 13 reverse primers. TCRdb redid the calling of the multiplex PCR reads with MiXCR, one entry per CDR3 protein. The table records 280,000 or so distinct CDR3 sequences, around 47% of them present only once. The specimen sequenced was peripheral blood mononuclear cells (PBMCs). The source is a man aged 18 to 29 with type 2 diabetes.

This sequence joins TRBV2 and TRBJ2-2; the match to TRBD2 covers 8 bases. After removal of 0 bases from V and 5 bases from J, the junction contained 11 bases not matched to a gene. The germline V gene encodes CDR1 SNHLY and CDR2 FYNNEI. This CDR3 comprises 18 residues. CDR3 sequence reads: CASSEAPEKREFTGELFF. The CDR3 DNA reads TGTGCCAGCAGTGAAGCCCCGGAAAAGCGGGAGTTTACCGGGGAGCTGTTTTTT.

The chain is built from TRBV20-1 and TRBJ1-4; TRBD1 might be the D (5 bases). CDR1 and CDR2 from the germline V gene are DFQATT and SNEGSKA (reference sequence). The CDR3 runs to 14 residues. V was clipped by 6 bases and J by 7 bases, with 18 bases between them. The CDR3 protein is CSAQPGLGIEKLFF. Written as DNA, the CDR3 is TGCAGTGCCCAACCGGGACTGGGTATTGAAAAACTGTTTTTT.

This clonotype was recorded a few times. The chain combines TRBV27 with TRBJ2-7; TRBD1 matches 8 bases. The length of the CDR3 is 14 residues. CDR1 and CDR2 (germline): MNHEY, SMNVEV (reference sequence). The trim removed 5 bases at V and 6 bases at J, leaving 9 bases unmatched. The CDR3 protein is CASSPHRDRREQYF. DNA of the CDR3: TGTGCCAGCAGTCCACACAGGGACAGGCGCGAGCAGTACTTC.

This clonotype was counted a few times. This chain joins TRBV12-3 or TRBV12-4 and TRBJ2-5; D possibly matches TRBD1 or TRBD2 (5 bases each). The CDR3 length is 13 residues. Trimming pared 7 bases from V and 3 bases from J, leaving 12 bases between. CDR3 in DNA: TGTGCCAGCACCGGGACCGGGAAAGAGACCCAGTACTTC. This encodes CASTGTGKETQYF.

This clonotype was counted a few times. This chain connects TRBV4-3 to TRBJ2-7, with a tentative D call TRBD1 (6 bases). Looked up from germline, CDR1 is LGHNA and CDR2 is YSLEER. Deletions cut 0 bases from V and 1 base from J, with 16 bases between. This CDR3 is 17 amino acids long. The CDR3 DNA reads TGCGCCAGCAGCCAAGATCGCGGCCCAGGGGCTTCCTACGAGCAGTACTTC. Amino acid sequence: CASSQDRGPGASYEQYF.

In its sample, this clonotype was seen a few times. The rearrangement joins TRBV19 to TRBJ2-7; perhaps TRBD1 as D (5 bases). The V gene lost 5 bases and the J gene lost 1 base, with 12 bases spanning the gap. The CDR3 contains 14 residues. Germline CDR1 LNHDA, CDR2 SQIVND (reference sequence). In DNA form, the CDR3 reads TGTGCCAGTAGTGGATCAGGGAATTCCTACGAGCAGTACTTC. Its protein is CASSGSGNSYEQYF.

The J gene is TRBJ2-6, the V gene TRBV6-2 or TRBV6-3; D is undetermined. The V and J ends lost 5 bases and 2 bases respectively, with 10 bases between them. This CDR3 spans 15 amino acids. Per germline, CDR1 MNHEY and CDR2 SVGEGT. CDR3 protein: CASSNIPPGANVLTF. The CDR3 nucleotides are TGTGCCAGCAGTAACATCCCCCCTGGGGCCAACGTCCTGACTTTC.

Concerning this clonotype itself: With a much larger clone just one base away, this may be a read error. This chain uses TRBV7-3 with TRBJ2-6; maybe TRBD2 (6 bases). The V end lost 5 bases, the J end lost 0 bases, and 14 bases lay between the germline ends. The CDR3 totals 17 residues. Per the germline V gene, CDR1 is SGHTA and CDR2 is FQGTGA. CDR3 loop: CASSGTSATSGANVLTF. The CDR3 DNA sequence: TGTGCCAGCAGCGGGACTTCTGCTACCTCTGGGGCCAACGTCCTGACTTTC. Supplemented by reference TRBV7-3 and TRBJ2-6, the full variable domain reads GAGVSQTPSNKVTEKGKYVELRCDPISGHTALYWYRQSLGQGPEFLIYFQGTGAADDSGLPNDRFFAVRPEGSVSTLKIQRTERGDSAVYLCASSGTSATSGANVLTFGAGSRLTVL.

This clonotype was seen a handful of times. This sequence joins TRBV7-3 and TRBJ2-1, with a possible D match to TRBD2 (6 bases). CDR3 size: 15 residues. CDR1 is SGHTA and CDR2 is FQGTGA in the germline V gene. Trimming cost V 2 bases and J 0 bases, with 8 bases left between them. The CDR3 protein is CASSLASASYNEQFF. CDR3 DNA sequence: TGTGCCAGCAGCTTAGCTAGCGCCTCCTACAATGAGCAGTTCTTC. Supplemented by reference TRBV7-3 and TRBJ2-1, the full variable domain reads GAGVSQTPSNKVTEKGKYVELRCDPISGHTALYWYRQSLGQGPEFLIYFQGTGAADDSGLPNDRFFAVRPEGSVSTLKIQRTERGDSAVYLCASSLASASYNEQFFGPGTRLTVL.

This clonotype was picked up a small number of times. This sequence joins TRBV19 and TRBJ2-1; no reliable D call. Trimming removed 5 bases from V and 0 bases from J, with 5 bases in between. This CDR3 contains 13 residues. Germline lookup yields CDR1 LNHDA and CDR2 SQIVND (reference sequence). The CDR3 here is CASSRTSYNEQFF. The CDR3 region has the DNA TGTGCCAGTAGTCGAACCTCCTACAATGAGCAGTTCTTC.

V is TRBV5-8 and J is TRBJ2-3; D not resolved. The CDR3 spans 15 residues. Trimming cost V 0 bases and J 0 bases, with 8 bases left between them. Germline CDR1 and CDR2: SGHTS and YDEGEE. CDR3 sequence: CASSLAVGSTDTQYF. The CDR3 DNA sequence: TGTGCCAGCAGCTTGGCCGTGGGGAGCACAGATACGCAGTATTTT.

The chain links TRBV28 to TRBJ1-6; D ambiguous. The CDR3 has 13 amino acids. V was trimmed by 10 bases and J by 7 bases, leaving 14 bases between them. From germline, CDR1 is MDHEN and CDR2 SYDVKM. The CDR3 reads CATRKEINSPLHF. The CDR3 nucleotides are TGTGCCACCCGAAAGGAAATAAATTCACCCCTCCACTTT.

This chain connects TRBV4-1 to TRBJ1-2; D is unresolved. V lost 0 bases and J lost 4, with 9 bases in between. CDR1 and CDR2 from the germline V gene are MGHRA and YSYEKL. This CDR3 has 14 amino acids. The CDR3 DNA follows: TGCGCCAGCAGCCAAGACCGTGCCCGCTATGGCTACACCTTC. Translated, it gives CASSQDRARYGYTF.

V gene TRBV7-2 combines with J gene TRBJ2-3, with TRBD1 matching 7 bases. CDR1 is SGHTA and CDR2 is FQGNSA in the germline V gene. This CDR3 contains 16 residues. Trimming took 5 bases from V and 2 from J; bases not matched to a gene: 10. The CDR3 region is CASSPKTGSPTDTQYF. The CDR3 DNA reads TGTGCCAGCAGCCCAAAGACAGGGTCCCCCACAGATACGCAGTATTTT.

This sequence joins TRBV27 and TRBJ1-2, with D uncertain. V lost 7 bases to trimming and J lost 3 bases, with 15 bases between them. Germline V lookup: CDR1 MNHEY, CDR2 SMNVEV (reference sequence). The CDR3 loop spans 14 amino acids. CDR3 bases: TGTGCCAGCACCATAGTAGTAGGTGACTATGGCTACACCTTC. It encodes CASTIVVGDYGYTF.

V usage is TRBV10-3 and J usage is TRBJ1-4; D is undetermined. V gave up 7 bases and J gave up 3 bases, with 6 bases separating them. Per germline, CDR1 ENHRY and CDR2 SYGVKD. This CDR3 comprises 12 residues. Here the CDR3 DNA reads TGTGCCATCAAGGAGCCTAATGAAAAACTGTTTTTT. Amino acids: CAIKEPNEKLFF.

The rearrangement links TRBV25-1 to TRBJ2-1; 8 nucleotides match TRBD2. Germline V lookup: CDR1 MGHDK, CDR2 SYGVNS. The CDR3 is 16 amino acids. Trimming cost V 1 base and J 9 bases; bases outside gene matches: 11. The CDR3 coding sequence is TGTGCCAGCAGTGAATGGTCTAGCGGGCGGGGAGGTGAGCAGTTCTTC. Amino acid sequence: CASSEWSSGRGGEQFF.

The rearrangement joins TRBV5-1 to TRBJ1-1; D gene ambiguous. The CDR3 covers 14 residues. CDR1 SGHRS and CDR2 YFSETQ come from the germline V gene. V lost 5 bases, J lost 0 bases, and 11 bases lay in between. The CDR3 loop is CASRPQTMNTEAFF. Written as DNA, the CDR3 is TGCGCCAGCAGGCCACAGACCATGAACACTGAAGCTTTCTTT.

The chain has TRBV7-8 and TRBJ1-5, with 8 bases that match TRBD1. The CDR3 totals 17 residues. V trimming: 7 bases; J trimming: 0 bases; junction bases outside the gene matches: 11. Per germline, CDR1 SGHVS and CDR2 FQNEAQ. The CDR3 here is CASNDPGGGHSNQPQHF. The CDR3 coding sequence is TGTGCCAGCAACGATCCAGGGGGCGGTCATAGCAATCAGCCCCAGCATTTT. Together with reference TRBV7-8 and TRBJ1-5, the CDR3 gives the full variable domain: GAGVSQSPRYKVAKRGQDVALRCDPISGHVSLFWYQQALGQGPEFLTYFQNEAQLDKSGLPSDRFFAERPEGSVSTLKIQRTQQEDSAVYLCASNDPGGGHSNQPQHFGDGTRLSIL.

The V and J genes are TRBV6-1 and TRBJ1-2; no reliable D call. Germline V gene lookup returns CDR1 MNHNS and CDR2 SASEGT. The CDR3 covers 13 residues. Trimming stripped 4 bases from V and 0 bases from J, with 6 bases between. Written as DNA, the CDR3 is TGTGCCAGCAGTGCTCGGGCTAACTATGGCTACACCTTC. Its protein product is CASSARANYGYTF.

The chain links TRBV20-1 to TRBJ1-1; 9 nucleotides line up with TRBD1. The germline V gene encodes CDR1 DFQATT and CDR2 SNEGSKA (reference sequence). The CDR3 is made up of 13 amino acids. V was pared by 6 bases and J by 3 bases, with 5 bases of the junction left unmatched. The CDR3 region is CSAQTGGDTEAFF. The CDR3 nucleotides are TGCAGTGCCCAGACAGGGGGGGACACTGAAGCTTTCTTT.

This chain uses TRBV28 with TRBJ2-7; 8 bases are shared with TRBD1. The CDR3 covers 14 residues. The ends lost 8 bases at V and 3 bases at J; junction bases unmatched: 9. CDR1 and CDR2 from the germline V gene are MDHEN and SYDVKM. CDR3 bases: TGTGCCAGCCTCAACAGGGGGGACGTCTACGAGCAGTACTTC. It is translated as CASLNRGDVYEQYF. Together with reference TRBV28 and TRBJ2-7, the CDR3 gives the full variable domain: DVKVTQSSRYLVKRTGEKVFLECVQDMDHENMFWYRQDPGLGLRLIYFSYDVKMKEKGDIPEGYSVSREKKERFSLILESASTNQTSMYLCASLNRGDVYEQYFGPGTRLTVT.

The chain has TRBV20-1 and TRBJ1-2; possibly TRBD1 for D (5 bases). V lost 7 bases and J 4 bases, leaving 16 bases between the germline ends. CDR1 is DFQATT and CDR2 is SNEGSKA in the germline V gene (reference sequence). This CDR3 spans 13 amino acids. The CDR3 region has the DNA TGCAGTGGTCACGCAGGGTTGGCCTATGGCTACACCTTC. Amino acids: CSGHAGLAYGYTF.

Notes on this clonotype: A clone one base away is much larger, so this may be a read error. The chain combines TRBV2 with TRBJ1-4, with D perhaps TRBD1 (6 bases). Germline CDR1 reads SNHLY; CDR2 reads FYNNEI. This CDR3 is 12 amino acids long. CDR3 amino acids: CASTGAGEKPFF. In DNA form, the CDR3 reads TGTGCCAGCACAGGGGCGGGTGAAAAACCGTTTTTT.

V is TRBV12-5 and J is TRBJ1-5; D ambiguous. This CDR3 is 11 amino acids long. CDR1 and CDR2 (germline): LGHNT, FRNRAP. V was pared by 3 bases and J by 5 bases, with 2 bases between. CDR3 coding DNA: TGTGCTAGTGGTTTTGATCAGCCCCAGCATTTT. This translates into CASGFDQPQHF.

The J gene is TRBJ2-7, the V gene TRBV2; no definite D call. Germline CDR1 reads SNHLY; CDR2 reads FYNNEI. Trimming removed 4 bases from V and 2 bases from J, with 9 bases in between. The CDR3 is 13 residues long. The CDR3 DNA reads as TGTGCCAGCAGTGTGGAAGCCACCTACGAGCAGTACTTC. As protein: CASSVEATYEQYF. Combining the CDR3 with reference TRBV2 and TRBJ2-7 gives the whole variable domain EPEVTQTPSHQVTQMGQEVILRCVPISNHLYFYWYRQILGQKVEFLVSFYNNEISEKSEIFDDQFSVERPDGSNFTLKIRSTKLEDSAMYFCASSVEATYEQYFGPGTRLTVT.

This sequence joins TRBV20-1 and TRBJ2-7; D not certain. The germline V and J ends were trimmed by 0 bases and 0 bases, with 12 bases remaining between them. CDR1 is DFQATT and CDR2 is SNEGSKA in the germline V gene (reference sequence). This CDR3 region has 15 residues. Here the CDR3 reads CSARDTERSSYEQYF. The DNA of the CDR3 is TGCAGTGCTAGAGATACGGAAAGGAGCTCCTACGAGCAGTACTTC.

The V and J genes are TRBV24-1 and TRBJ2-1, with 8 bases lining up with TRBD2. V was clipped by 0 bases and J by 8 bases; unmatched bases: 8. Germline V gene sequence: CDR1 KGHDR, CDR2 SFDVKD. CDR3 length: 16 amino acids. The CDR3 nucleotides are TGTGCCACCAGTGATTTGTCGAGCGGGAGTAAGTATGAGCAGTTCTTC. This gives the protein CATSDLSSGSKYEQFF.

This clonotype was counted between two and nine times. The chain employs TRBV12-3 or TRBV12-4 and TRBJ1-6, with no clear D. The CDR3 has 13 residues. V was cut by 3 bases and J by 13 bases, with 13 bases left in between. CDR3 in amino acids: CASSLMSSFPLHF. The CDR3 nucleotides are TGTGCCAGCAGTTTGATGTCTAGTTTCCCCCTCCACTTT.

As for this clonotype: At one end, the junction sequence differs from germline, possibly due to a read error. V gene TRBV6-1 combines with J gene TRBJ1-1; D is perhaps TRBD1 (6 bases). This CDR3 region has 17 residues. CDR1 is MNHNS, CDR2 SASEGT, per germline. CDR3 DNA: TGCGCCAGCACCTCCCCATTGGGGACATCTAAGAACACTGAAGCTTTCTTT. Its protein product is CASTSPLGTSKNTEAFF.

The chain links TRBV24-1 to TRBJ2-7, with D tentatively TRBD2 (6 bases). The germline V and J ends were trimmed by 9 bases and 4 bases, with 15 bases remaining between them. CDR1 is KGHDR, CDR2 SFDVKD, per germline. The CDR3 is 13 residues long. The CDR3 DNA reads TGTGCCACCGGGGACGGGAGTCGATACGAGCAGTACTTC. Its translation: CATGDGSRYEQYF.

Ten or more counts support this clonotype. The V gene is TRBV28, the J gene TRBJ2-7; 7 bases map to TRBD2. Per germline, CDR1 MDHEN and CDR2 SYDVKM. CDR3 length: 15 amino acids. Trimming cost V 6 bases and J 0 bases; bases outside gene matches: 8. The CDR3 DNA reads TGTGCCAGCAGCCCACTAGCGTTCAGCTCCTACGAGCAGTACTTC. The encoded protein is CASSPLAFSSYEQYF.